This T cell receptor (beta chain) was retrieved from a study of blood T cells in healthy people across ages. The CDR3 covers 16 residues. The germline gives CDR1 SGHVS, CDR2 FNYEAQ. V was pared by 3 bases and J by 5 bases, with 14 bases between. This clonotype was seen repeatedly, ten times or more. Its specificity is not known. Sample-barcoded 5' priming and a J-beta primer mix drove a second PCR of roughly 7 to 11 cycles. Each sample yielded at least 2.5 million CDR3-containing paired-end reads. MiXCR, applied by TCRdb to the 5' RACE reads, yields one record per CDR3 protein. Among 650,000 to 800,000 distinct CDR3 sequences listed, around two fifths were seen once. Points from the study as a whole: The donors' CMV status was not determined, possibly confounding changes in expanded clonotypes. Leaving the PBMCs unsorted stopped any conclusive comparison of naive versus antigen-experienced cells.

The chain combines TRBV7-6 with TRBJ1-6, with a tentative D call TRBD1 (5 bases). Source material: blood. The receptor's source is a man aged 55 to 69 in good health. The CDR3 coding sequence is TGTGCCAGCAGCTTTTTGGGGCCGGGGAATAATTCACCCCTCCACTTT. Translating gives CASSFLGPGNNSPLHF.